The sample holds a few counts of the clone carrying this TCR beta chain. Antigen specificity is unknown. The germline CDR1 and CDR2 sequences are LGHNA and YSLEER. The V end was cut by 0 bases, the J end by 5 bases, with 22 bases between. The CDR3 is 18 residues long. The sample comes from a study of cytomegalovirus exposure and HLA in healthy donors. With 60 Vbeta and 13 Jbeta primers, the PCR was carried out. Sequencing was performed with immunoSEQ multiplex PCR; in TCRdb, only in-frame clones are kept and a portion is missing. The sample carries about 83,000 clones, 70% to 80% recorded once. Study-level points and caveats: TRBV6-2, TRBV6-3 and some other V segments were unresolvable in 87-base-pair reads. Later analysis showed most CMV-associated TCR beta chains appearing HLA-restricted. Common viral pathogens seemed, in a later analysis, to connect with several of the most significant clusters.

Sequenced input: PBMCs. The clonotype originates from a man between 60 and 75 years old in good health and CMV-seronegative. This sequence joins TRBV4-3 and TRBJ1-1; D may be TRBD1 (5 bases). The CDR3 coding sequence is TGCGCCAGCAGCCAAGATAGGAGCCAGGGTATTAGATCTACTGAAGCTTTCTTT. It yields the protein CASSQDRSQGIRSTEAFF.